These T cell receptor beta chains were read from a single sample in a study of cytomegalovirus exposure and HLA in healthy donors. Assay: immunoSEQ multiplex PCR; the TCRdb copy retains only in-frame clones and omits some. The sample lists 250,000 to 350,000 clones, around 86% occurring once. Sequencing was performed on PBMCs. Receptor source: a man aged 35 to 55 in good health and CMV-seropositive. CDR3s include the opening cysteine and the closing phenylalanine or tryptophan. Fields, in order: V gene, CDR3 protein.

v_call: TRBV4-3
cdr3_aa: CASSQVGLAQETQYF

v_call: TRBV5-4
cdr3_aa: CASSLDLGLTLSEEQYF

v_call: TRBV9
cdr3_aa: CASSVDGGRNEKLFF

v_call: TRBV4-1
cdr3_aa: CASSQPDRNTEAFF

v_call: TRBV2
cdr3_aa: CASKLDRGVQFF

v_call: TRBV4-3
cdr3_aa: CASSQDTGVNTGELFF

v_call: TRBV4-1
cdr3_aa: CASSQVGELGTPYNEQFF

v_call: TRBV5-6
cdr3_aa: CASSLLAGARGELFF

v_call: TRBV7-2
cdr3_aa: CASSLGRGNTIYF

v_call: TRBV5-5
cdr3_aa: CASSSLGTSDYEQYF

v_call: TRBV7-6
cdr3_aa: CASSLVRDRGPGNTIYF

v_call: TRBV6-5
cdr3_aa: CASSARSQNEQFF

v_call: TRBV5-6
cdr3_aa: CASSSGTVEKLFF

v_call: TRBV6-6
cdr3_aa: CASSRTPRTVNEQYF

v_call: TRBV27
cdr3_aa: CASSLSTNSYEQYF

v_call: TRBV6-1
cdr3_aa: CASSEELANEKLFF

v_call: TRBV5-8
cdr3_aa: CASSRTGQGTNQPQHF

v_call: TRBV25-1
cdr3_aa: CASSGGQGRGGTEAFF

v_call: TRBV11-2
cdr3_aa: CASSFYRDQPQHF

v_call: TRBV7-8
cdr3_aa: CASSLVRSPGEKLFF

v_call: TRBV7-3
cdr3_aa: CASSGGTGALYEQFF

v_call: TRBV11-2
cdr3_aa: CASSPRVGTSVYEQYF

v_call: TRBV10-2
cdr3_aa: CASRVAGDTEAFF

v_call: TRBV27
cdr3_aa: CASSLGAGGEWVEQFF

v_call: TRBV5-1
cdr3_aa: CASSLGAGSENTIYF

v_call: TRBV5-1
cdr3_aa: CAINEPGLAVDEQYF

v_call: TRBV5-4
cdr3_aa: CASSLGQERSTDTQYF

v_call: TRBV29-1
cdr3_aa: CSVDPGDTQYF

v_call: TRBV7-9
cdr3_aa: CSSSPRYETGLNTF

v_call: TRBV5-1
cdr3_aa: CASSLFSGRTREQYF

v_call: TRBV27
cdr3_aa: CASSSPRLGGQETQYF

v_call: TRBV5-1
cdr3_aa: CASSLAGGGEKLFF

v_call: TRBV7-2
cdr3_aa: CASVLAERTDTQYF

v_call: TRBV7-3
cdr3_aa: CASSAGQGFATGELFF

v_call: TRBV19
cdr3_aa: CASSIESDSPYEQYF

v_call: TRBV7-8
cdr3_aa: CASRQGRLTEAFF

v_call: TRBV7-9
cdr3_aa: CSSSLRDRGYEQYF

v_call: TRBV27
cdr3_aa: CASSTPKLPSEQYF

v_call: TRBV7-9
cdr3_aa: CASSPGLAGVDTQYF

v_call: TRBV19
cdr3_aa: CASSRSRGETQYF